This T cell receptor (beta chain) comes out of a study of regulatory T cells in long-lasting Graves disease. The time point here: persistent/refractory GD, antithyroid drugs over 5 years with positive TRAb. Preparation of the TCR library used RNA extracted from PBMCs. Trimming removed 6 bases from V and 4 bases from J, with 13 bases in between. CDR3 length: 13 residues. CDR1 is SQVTM, CDR2 ANQGSEA, per germline. Concerning this clonotype itself: The antigen remains undetermined.

Study findings and constraints: Study of thyroid tissue was not done, with only peripheral blood studied.

Construction of TCR beta libraries relied on iRepertoire HTBI primers and on Arm-PCR targeting CDR3 regions. TCRdb re-called the multiplex PCR reads through MiXCR, storing one row per CDR3 protein. The sample yields 500,000 to 800,000 distinct CDR3 sequences, 25% to 35% seen once. The receptor was isolated from a female donor with Graves disease. The chain joins TRBV29-1 to TRBJ1-5; unclear D gene. The material sequenced was peripheral blood mononuclear cells (PBMCs), taken when the disease was refractory, from a patient treated with antithyroid drugs. This CDR3 is CSVVTAYNQPQHF. The CDR3 DNA is TGCAGCGTGGTAACAGCTTATAATCAGCCCCAGCATTTT.